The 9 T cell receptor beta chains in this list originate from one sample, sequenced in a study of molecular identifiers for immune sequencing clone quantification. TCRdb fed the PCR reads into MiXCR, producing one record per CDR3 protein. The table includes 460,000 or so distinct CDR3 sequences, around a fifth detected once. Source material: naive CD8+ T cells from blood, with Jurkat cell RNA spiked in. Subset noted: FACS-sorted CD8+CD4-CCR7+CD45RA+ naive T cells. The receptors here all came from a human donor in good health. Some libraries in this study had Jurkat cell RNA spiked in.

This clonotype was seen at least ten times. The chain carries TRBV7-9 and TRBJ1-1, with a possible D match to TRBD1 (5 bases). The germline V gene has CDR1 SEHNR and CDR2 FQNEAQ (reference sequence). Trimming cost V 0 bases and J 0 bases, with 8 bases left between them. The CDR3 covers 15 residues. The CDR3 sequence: CASSLARQLNTEAFF. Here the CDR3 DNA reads TGTGCCAGCAGCTTAGCCCGACAGTTGAACACTGAAGCTTTCTTT.

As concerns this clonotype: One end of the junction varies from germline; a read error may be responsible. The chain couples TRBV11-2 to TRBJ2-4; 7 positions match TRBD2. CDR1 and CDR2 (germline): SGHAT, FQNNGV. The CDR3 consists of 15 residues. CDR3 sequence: CASSLGGGAKNIQHF. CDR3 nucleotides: TGTGCCAGCAGCTTAGGCGGGGGAGCCAAAAACATTCAGCACTTC.

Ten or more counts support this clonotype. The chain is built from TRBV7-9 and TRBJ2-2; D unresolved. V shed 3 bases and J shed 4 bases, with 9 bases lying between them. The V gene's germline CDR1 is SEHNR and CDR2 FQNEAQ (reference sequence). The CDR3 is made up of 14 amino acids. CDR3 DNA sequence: TGTGCCAGCAGCTTCTCTACCGGCACCGGGGAGCTGTTTTTT. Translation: CASSFSTGTGELFF.

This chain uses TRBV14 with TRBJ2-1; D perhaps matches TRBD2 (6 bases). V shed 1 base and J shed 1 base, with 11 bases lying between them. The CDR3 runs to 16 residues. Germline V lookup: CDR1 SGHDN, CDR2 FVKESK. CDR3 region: CASSQGIAVSYNEQFF. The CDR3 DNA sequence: TGTGCCAGCAGCCAAGGGATAGCGGTATCCTACAATGAGCAGTTCTTC.

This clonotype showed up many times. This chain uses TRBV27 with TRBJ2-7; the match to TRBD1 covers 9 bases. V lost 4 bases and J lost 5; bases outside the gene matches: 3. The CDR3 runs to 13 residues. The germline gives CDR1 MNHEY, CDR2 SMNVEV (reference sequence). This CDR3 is CASSWDRVHEQYF. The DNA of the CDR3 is TGTGCCAGCAGTTGGGACAGGGTGCACGAGCAGTACTTC.

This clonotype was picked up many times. DNA for the CDR3: TGTGCCAGCAGGGACTTAACTAATGAAAAACTGTTTTTT. This codes for CASRDLTNEKLFF. This chain uses TRBV6-5 with TRBJ1-4; D not certain. The CDR3 has 13 amino acids. V was clipped by 6 bases and J by 1 base, with 6 bases between them. Germline lookup yields CDR1 MNHEY and CDR2 SVGAGI.

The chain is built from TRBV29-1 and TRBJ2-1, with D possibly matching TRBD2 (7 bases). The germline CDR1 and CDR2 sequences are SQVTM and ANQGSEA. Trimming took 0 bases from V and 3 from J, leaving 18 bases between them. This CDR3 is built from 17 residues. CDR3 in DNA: TGCAGCGTTGAAGACCCCAGGGGCGGGAGCCTCTACAATGAGCAGTTCTTC. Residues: CSVEDPRGGSLYNEQFF.

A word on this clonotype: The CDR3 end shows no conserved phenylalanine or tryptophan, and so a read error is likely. For the CDR3, the DNA is TGTGCCAGCAGCGCCGGGACAGGGGGGGACACCGGGGAGCTGTTTTCT. This encodes CASSAGTGGDTGELFS. V and J are TRBV9 and TRBJ2-2; 11 bases map to TRBD1. CDR1 and CDR2 (germline): SGDLS, YYNGEE. The CDR3 contains 16 residues. The V gene end was trimmed by 3 bases and the J gene end by 3 bases; junction bases not matched to a gene: 4.

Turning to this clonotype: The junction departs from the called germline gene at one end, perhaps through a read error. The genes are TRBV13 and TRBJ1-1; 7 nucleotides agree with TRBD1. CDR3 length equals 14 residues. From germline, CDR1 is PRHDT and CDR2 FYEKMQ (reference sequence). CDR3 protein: CASSLTGAGTGAFF. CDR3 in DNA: TGTGCCAGCAGCTTAACAGGGGCCGGAACTGGAGCTTTCTTT.